This T cell receptor beta chain was profiled in a study of blood T cell repertoires in COVID-19. The protocol was immunoSEQ multiplex PCR, while the TCRdb copy is restricted to in-frame clones and leaves out a portion. This table has roughly 380,000 clones, over 75% appearing once. Trimming took 3 bases from V and 2 from J, leaving 9 bases between them. The germline V gene encodes CDR1 MNHNS and CDR2 SASEGT. The CDR3 totals 14 residues. Sequencing was carried out using peripheral blood. The TCR originated in a woman aged 40 to 50 with COVID-19, enrolled during active disease. This chain links TRBV6-1 with TRBJ2-3; D possibly corresponds to TRBD2 (5 bases). CDR3 protein: CASSDGLTTDTQYF. The CDR3 coding sequence is TGTGCCAGCAGTGATGGACTCACCACAGATACGCAGTATTTT.